Below, 4 T cell receptor beta chains from the same sample are listed, as sequenced in a study of blood T cell repertoires in COVID-19. Method: immunoSEQ multiplex PCR; TCRdb's copy keeps in-frame clones and lacks some. The sample consists of under 200,000 clones, roughly 83% of them appearing once. The material sequenced was PBMCs or T cells enriched from blood (not recorded which). The receptors shown here come from an older woman who had recovered from COVID-19.

This clone was counted a single time. The chain couples TRBV5-1 to TRBJ1-2, with D possibly TRBD1 on 6 matching bases. Trimming took 0 bases from V and 8 from J, leaving 17 bases between them. The CDR3 runs to 15 residues. Germline CDR1 SGHRS, CDR2 YFSETQ. CDR3 residues: CASSLEILGAAGYTF. DNA of the CDR3: TGCGCCAGCAGCTTGGAGATTTTGGGGGCTGCCGGCTACACCTTC.

This chain connects TRBV6-6 to TRBJ2-1; 9 positions agree with TRBD2. This CDR3 contains 15 residues. Trimming cost V 3 bases and J 6 bases; bases outside gene matches: 6. The germline CDR1 and CDR2 sequences are MNHNY and SVGAGI (reference sequence). CDR3 region: CASSYVGGGANEQFF. The CDR3 bases are TGTGCCAGCAGTTATGTCGGCGGGGGGGCCAATGAGCAGTTCTTC.

The V gene is TRBV9, the J gene TRBJ2-1; 9 positions agree with TRBD1. V trimming: 0 bases; J trimming: 5 bases; junction bases outside the gene matches: 9. The CDR3 covers 17 residues. CDR1 is SGDLS and CDR2 is YYNGEE in the germline V gene. CDR3 sequence (DNA): TGTGCCAGCAGCGTAGGTTCTCGGACAGGGGCCCACAATGAGCAGTTCTTC. It encodes CASSVGSRTGAHNEQFF.

V and J are TRBV3-1 (or the pseudogene TRBV3-2) and TRBJ2-2; 9 bases fit TRBD2. The CDR3 is 15 residues long. V gave up 5 bases and J gave up 4 bases; unmatched junction bases: 5. Germline V gene sequence: CDR1 LGHDT, CDR2 YNNKEL (reference sequence). CDR3 region: CASSESGRFTGELFF. The CDR3 DNA follows: TGTGCCAGCAGCGAGAGCGGGAGGTTCACCGGGGAGCTGTTTTTT.